The 9 T cell receptor beta chains below were found in one sample sequenced in a study of blood T cell repertoires in COVID-19. Generated by immunoSEQ multiplex PCR, the TCRdb table keeps only in-frame clones and is missing some. Of 250,000 to 350,000 clones in the sample, 86% were seen once. The sequencing input was peripheral blood. The receptors come from a woman aged 45-59 years with acute or convalescent COVID-19.

A word on this clone: This sample also contains other DNA sequences that code for the same CDR3. The V gene is TRBV5-5, the J gene TRBJ1-4; the D gene is possibly TRBD1 (6 bases). Germline V gives CDR1 SGHKS, CDR2 YYEKEE (reference sequence). The V and J ends lost 1 base and 3 bases respectively, with 7 bases between them. CDR3 length: 14 amino acids. The CDR3 reads CASSLTGSNEKLFF. The CDR3 DNA follows: TGTGCCAGCAGCTTGACAGGGTCTAATGAAAAACTGTTTTTT.

Here the CDR3 DNA reads TGTGCCAGCAGCCAAGGACTAGCGGGAGTGCCAGATACGCAGTATTTT. Translated, it gives CASSQGLAGVPDTQYF. J is TRBJ2-3 and V is TRBV3-1 (or the pseudogene TRBV3-2); 12 positions agree with TRBD2. Germline assignment: CDR1 LGHDT and CDR2 YNNKEL (reference sequence). The CDR3 consists of 16 residues. Trimming took 1 base from V and 4 from J; bases not matched to a gene: 3.

This clone was seen a single time. The V call is TRBV28, the J call TRBJ1-3; D uncertain. Germline V gives CDR1 MDHEN, CDR2 SYDVKM. This CDR3 has 14 amino acids. The V end was cut by 2 bases, the J end by 9 bases, with 14 bases between. The CDR3 nucleotides read TGTGCCAGCAGTTTAACCAGCGAGGGCCTCACCATATATTTT. The encoded protein is CASSLTSEGLTIYF.

The rearrangement links TRBV28 to TRBJ1-5; 7 nucleotides agree with TRBD1. CDR1 is MDHEN, CDR2 SYDVKM, per germline. There are 14 residues in the CDR3. Unmatched junction bases numbered 5, after V lost 5 bases and J lost 4 bases. CDR3 sequence (DNA): TGTGCCAGCAGTACAGGGGTCCCAAATCAGCCCCAGCATTTT. Translating it yields CASSTGVPNQPQHF.

The V call is TRBV24-1, the J call TRBJ2-2, with TRBD1 as a possible D gene (6 bases). The CDR3 extends over 17 amino acids. The V end was cut by 3 bases, the J end by 3 bases, with 16 bases between. Germline V lookup: CDR1 KGHDR, CDR2 SFDVKD. CDR3 DNA: TGTGCCACCAGTGATGCCAGGGGTAAGGTGCACACCGGGGAGCTGTTTTTT. The encoded protein is CATSDARGKVHTGELFF.

The chain uses TRBV30 and TRBJ2-7; 7 bases align to TRBD2. CDR3 length: 14 residues. J lost 3 bases, V lost 7 bases, and 12 bases had no gene match. Germline V gene sequence: CDR1 GTSNPN, CDR2 SVGIG (reference sequence). The CDR3 bases are TGTGCCTACCTCTCTGCGTGGGAGGGCTACGAGCAGTACTTC. Protein product: CAYLSAWEGYEQYF.

The gene calls are TRBV10-3 and TRBJ1-4; 9 bases are shared with TRBD1. The junction had 9 bases not matched to a gene; V was cut back by 5 bases and J by 5 bases. Germline CDR1 ENHRY, CDR2 SYGVKD. CDR3 size: 16 residues. CDR3: CAISPHAGTGNEKLFF. CDR3 bases: TGTGCCATCAGTCCCCACGCCGGGACAGGGAATGAAAAACTGTTTTTT.

The rearrangement joins TRBV20-1 to TRBJ2-1; D gene unclear. Germline-derived CDR1 and CDR2 are DFQATT and SNEGSKA (reference sequence). The CDR3 is 11 residues long. Trimming left V 2 bases short and J 7 bases short, with 6 bases between. The CDR3 DNA is TGCAGTGCTAGACCCCTAAATGAGCAGTTCTTC. This sequence encodes CSARPLNEQFF.

V gene TRBV24-1 combines with J gene TRBJ2-3; TRBD1 aligns across 9 bases. The J segment lost 4 bases and the V segment lost 2 bases, leaving 9 bases of the junction unmatched. Germline CDR1 and CDR2: KGHDR and SFDVKD. The length of the CDR3 is 17 residues. DNA of the CDR3: TGTGCCACCAGTGATTCCACCGGGACAGGGTGGGCAGATACGCAGTATTTT. Translation: CATSDSTGTGWADTQYF.